This T cell receptor beta chain was recovered during a study of blood T cell repertoires in COVID-19. For the study at large: Specimens from acute and convalescent COVID-19 originated in the United States, Italy and Spain. Sample material is recorded as cDNA or gDNA derived from T cells, B-cell-depleted T cells, or PBMCs.

As originally analysed: Amplification from reference gene primers served as the basis for estimated nucleated cell counts. The protocol was immunoSEQ multiplex PCR, while the TCRdb copy is restricted to in-frame clones and leaves out a portion. V and J calls and clone size are copied from that table; D and trimming were computed from the DNA. Of about 120,000 clones in the sample, 85% to 90% are singletons; the top ten hold more than 2%. The CDR3 sequence is 15 residues long. The J gene is TRBJ2-1, the V gene TRBV21-1; the D call in the table, TRBD2, was not verified against the DNA. TRBV21-1 corresponds to a pseudogene. The TCR was taken from a woman between 45 and 65 years old with acute or convalescent COVID-19. Specimen: peripheral blood. CDR3 sequence: CASSKVTGSYNEQFF. DNA of the CDR3: TGTGCCAGCAGCAAAGTCACGGGTTCCTACAATGAGCAGTTCTTC.